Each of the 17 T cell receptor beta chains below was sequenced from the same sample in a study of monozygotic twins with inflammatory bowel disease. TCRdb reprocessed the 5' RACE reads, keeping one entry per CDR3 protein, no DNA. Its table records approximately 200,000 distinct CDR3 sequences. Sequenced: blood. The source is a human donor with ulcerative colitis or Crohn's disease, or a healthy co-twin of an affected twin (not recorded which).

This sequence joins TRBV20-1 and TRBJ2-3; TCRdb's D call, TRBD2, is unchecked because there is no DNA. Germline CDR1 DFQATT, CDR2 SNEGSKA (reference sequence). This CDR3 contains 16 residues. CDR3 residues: CSARDKGSGGADTQYF.

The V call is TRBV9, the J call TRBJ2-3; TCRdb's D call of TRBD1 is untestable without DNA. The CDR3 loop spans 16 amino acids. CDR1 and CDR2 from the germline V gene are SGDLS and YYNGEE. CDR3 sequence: CASSVSRGSRTDTQYF. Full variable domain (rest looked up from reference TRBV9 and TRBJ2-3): DSGVTQTPKHLITATGQRVTLRCSPRSGDLSVYWYQQSLDQGLQFLIQYYNGEERAKGNILERFSAQQFPDLHSELNLSSLELGDSALYFCASSVSRGSRTDTQYFGPGTRLTVL.

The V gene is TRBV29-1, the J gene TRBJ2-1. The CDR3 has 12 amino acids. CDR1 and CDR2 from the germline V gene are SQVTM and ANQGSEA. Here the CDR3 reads CSVGISWYGQFF.

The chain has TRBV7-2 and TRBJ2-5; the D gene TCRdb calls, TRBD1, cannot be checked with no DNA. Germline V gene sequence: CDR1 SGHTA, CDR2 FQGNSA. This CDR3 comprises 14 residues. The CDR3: CASSLEDTQETQYF.

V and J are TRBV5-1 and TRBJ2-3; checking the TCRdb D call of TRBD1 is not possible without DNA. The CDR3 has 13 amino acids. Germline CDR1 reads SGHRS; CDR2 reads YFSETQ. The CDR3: CASSRDITDTQYF.

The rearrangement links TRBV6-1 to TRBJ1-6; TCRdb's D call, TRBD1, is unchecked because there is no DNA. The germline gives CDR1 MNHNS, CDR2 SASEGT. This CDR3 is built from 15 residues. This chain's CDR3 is CASPPEDRVNSPLHF.

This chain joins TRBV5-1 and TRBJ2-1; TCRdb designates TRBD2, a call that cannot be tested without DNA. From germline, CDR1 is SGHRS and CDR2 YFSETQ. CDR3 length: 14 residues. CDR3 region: CASSPAGIYNEQFF.

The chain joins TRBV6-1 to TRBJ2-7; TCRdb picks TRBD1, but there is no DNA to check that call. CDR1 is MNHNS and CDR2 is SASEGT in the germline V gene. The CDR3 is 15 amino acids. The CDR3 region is CASEMGTGISYEQYF.

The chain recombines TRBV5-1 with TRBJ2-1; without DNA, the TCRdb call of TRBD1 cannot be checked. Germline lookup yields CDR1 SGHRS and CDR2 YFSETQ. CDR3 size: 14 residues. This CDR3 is CASSSGQGATEQFF. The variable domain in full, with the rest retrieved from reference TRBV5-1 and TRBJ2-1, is KAGVTQTPRYLIKTRGQQVTLSCSPISGHRSVSWYQQTPGQGLQFLFEYFSETQRNKGNFPGRFSGRQFSNSRSEMNVSTLELGDSALYLCASSSGQGATEQFFGPGTRLTVL.

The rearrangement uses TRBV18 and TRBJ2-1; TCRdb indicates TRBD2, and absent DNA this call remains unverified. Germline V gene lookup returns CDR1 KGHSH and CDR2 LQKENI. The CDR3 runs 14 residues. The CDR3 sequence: CASSGTSTYNEQFF.

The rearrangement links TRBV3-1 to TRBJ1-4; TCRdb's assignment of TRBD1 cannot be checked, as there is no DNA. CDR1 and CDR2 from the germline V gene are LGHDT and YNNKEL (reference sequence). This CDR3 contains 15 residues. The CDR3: CASNPGTGVNEKLFF.

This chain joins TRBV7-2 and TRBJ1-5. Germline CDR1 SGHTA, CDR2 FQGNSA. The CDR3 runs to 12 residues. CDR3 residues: CASSLSPGPQHF. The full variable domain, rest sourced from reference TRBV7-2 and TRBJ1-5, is GAGVSQSPSNKVTEKGKDVELRCDPISGHTALYWYRQSLGQGLEFLIYFQGNSAPDKSGLPSDRFSAERTGGSVSTLTIQRTQQEDSAVYLCASSLSPGPQHFGDGTRLSIL.

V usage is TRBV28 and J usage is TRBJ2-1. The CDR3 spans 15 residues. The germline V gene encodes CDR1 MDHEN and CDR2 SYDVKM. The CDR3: CASSFRVGDTNEQFF.

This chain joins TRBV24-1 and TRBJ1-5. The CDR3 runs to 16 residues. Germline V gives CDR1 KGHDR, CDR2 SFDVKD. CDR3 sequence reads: CATSDSRFASNQPQHF.

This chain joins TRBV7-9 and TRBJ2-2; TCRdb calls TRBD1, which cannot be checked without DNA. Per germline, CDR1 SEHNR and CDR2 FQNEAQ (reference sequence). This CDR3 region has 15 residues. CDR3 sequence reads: CASSSDRGLSGELFF.

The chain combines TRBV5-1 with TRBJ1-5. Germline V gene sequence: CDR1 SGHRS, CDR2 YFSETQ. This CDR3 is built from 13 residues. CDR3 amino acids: CASSPEINQPQHF.

CDR3 sequence reads: CASRHGTGTTEKLFF. This chain joins TRBV7-2 and TRBJ1-4; lacking DNA, the TRBD1 call made by TCRdb goes unchecked. The germline CDR1 and CDR2 sequences are SGHTA and FQGNSA. The length of the CDR3 is 15 residues.